These 9 T cell receptor beta chains originate from one sample sequenced in a study of blood T cell repertoires in COVID-19 (dated by TCRdb to the early 2020s). To prepare the library, the immunoSEQ multiplex PCR assay was applied. The table comes from immuneACCESS by way of TCRdb, which keeps in-frame sequences with V and J called. Part of the clones is missing from these tables; in studies checked, under half for an unresolved V gene and the rest for unknown reasons. Across this sample there are roughly 160,000 clones, with roughly 91% seen only once. The ten largest clonotypes hold roughly 4.5% of the sample. Input material: peripheral blood. These receptors came from a man between 18 and 29 years old with COVID-19, enrolled during active disease.

As DNA, the CDR3 is TGTGCCAGCAGCCCCCAGGGAGGGGGCTACACCTTC. Residues: CASSPQGGGYTF. The chain is built from TRBV6-5 and TRBJ1-2, with a possible D match to TRBD1 (5 bases). The germline CDR1 and CDR2 sequences are MNHEY and SVGAGI. Trimming removed 6 bases from V and 8 bases from J, with 13 bases in between. This CDR3 is 12 amino acids long.

This rearrangement joins TRBV7-9 to TRBJ2-1, with unresolved D. The CDR3 consists of 12 residues. Germline V lookup: CDR1 SEHNR, CDR2 FQNEAQ (reference sequence). The V end lost 8 bases, the J end lost 8 bases, and 13 bases lay between the germline ends. CDR3 DNA: TGTGCCAGCTGTGAGGTGATAGATGAGCAGTTCTTC. Translating gives CASCEVIDEQFF. Full variable domain (missing parts from reference TRBV7-9 and TRBJ2-1): DTGVSQNPRHKITKRGQNVTFRCDPISEHNRLYWYRQTLGQGPEFLTYFQNEAQLEKSRLLSDRFSAERPKGSFSTLEIQRTEQGDSAMYLCASCEVIDEQFFGPGTRLTVL.

This chain uses TRBV6-5 with TRBJ2-1; 7 bases fit TRBD2. CDR1 is MNHEY and CDR2 is SVGAGI in the germline V gene. CDR3 size: 15 residues. With 7 bases clipped from V and 0 bases from J, the junction kept 6 bases outside the gene matches. This chain's CDR3 is CASTAAGVSYNEQFF. DNA of the CDR3: TGTGCCAGCACAGCCGCGGGAGTCTCCTACAATGAGCAGTTCTTC.

The chain couples TRBV23-1 to TRBJ1-4; TRBD1 agrees at 10 bases. TRBV23-1 is placed among ORFs of uncertain function. This CDR3 is 14 amino acids long. The trim removed 8 bases at V and 5 bases at J, leaving 5 bases unmatched. In DNA form, the CDR3 reads TGCGCCAGCGCACCGGGACAGGGGAATGAAAAACTGTTTTTT. Translation gives CASAPGQGNEKLFF.

The chain combines TRBV2 with TRBJ2-2, with TRBD1 identical over 10 bases. V lost 3 bases, J lost 4 bases, and 2 bases stayed unmatched. The CDR3 spans 15 residues. Germline loops: CDR1 SNHLY, CDR2 FYNNEI. The DNA for the CDR3 is TGTGCCAGCAGTGAGGGGACAGGGGCCACCGGGGAGCTGTTTTTT. Translated, it gives CASSEGTGATGELFF.

Here the CDR3 DNA reads TGTGCCAGCAGTTTAGGCCTAGAAACCTACAATGAGCAGTTCTTC. It is translated as CASSLGLETYNEQFF. The V call is TRBV28, the J call TRBJ2-1; D is uncertain. CDR3 size: 15 residues. V lost 2 bases and J lost 2, with 10 bases in between. CDR1 and CDR2 (germline): MDHEN, SYDVKM. Based on the CDR3 plus reference TRBV28 and TRBJ2-1, the full variable domain is DVKVTQSSRYLVKRTGEKVFLECVQDMDHENMFWYRQDPGLGLRLIYFSYDVKMKEKGDIPEGYSVSREKKERFSLILESASTNQTSMYLCASSLGLETYNEQFFGPGTRLTVL.

The genes are TRBV9 and TRBJ1-3, with a tentative D call TRBD1 (5 bases). V was clipped by 0 bases and J by 3 bases, with 10 bases between them. The CDR3 runs to 15 residues. CDR1 is SGDLS, CDR2 YYNGEE, per germline. The CDR3 DNA reads TGTGCCAGCAGCGTAGCTGGGGGAGGTGGAAACACCATATATTTT. Amino acid sequence: CASSVAGGGGNTIYF. Full variable domain (remainder filled in from reference TRBV9 and TRBJ1-3): DSGVTQTPKHLITATGQRVTLRCSPRSGDLSVYWYQQSLDQGLQFLIQYYNGEERAKGNILERFSAQQFPDLHSELNLSSLELGDSALYFCASSVAGGGGNTIYFGEGSWLTVV.

This chain joins TRBV7-6 and TRBJ2-7; 7 nucleotides line up with TRBD1. The J segment lost 3 bases and the V segment lost 4 bases, leaving 12 bases of the junction unmatched. The CDR3 spans 16 residues. Germline lookup yields CDR1 SGHVS and CDR2 FNYEAQ. DNA for the CDR3: TGTGCCAGCAGCTCCGAGTTGACAGGGTACGGCTACGAGCAGTACTTC. Amino acids: CASSSELTGYGYEQYF.

The genes are TRBV10-3 and TRBJ1-1; D may be TRBD1 (5 bases). CDR1 and CDR2 (germline): ENHRY, SYGVKD. V was cut by 2 bases and J by 1 base, with 11 bases left in between. The CDR3 is 15 residues long. The DNA of the CDR3 is TGTGCCATCAGTGAGCATTCACAGGAGAACACTGAAGCTTTCTTT. Its protein product is CAISEHSQENTEAFF.